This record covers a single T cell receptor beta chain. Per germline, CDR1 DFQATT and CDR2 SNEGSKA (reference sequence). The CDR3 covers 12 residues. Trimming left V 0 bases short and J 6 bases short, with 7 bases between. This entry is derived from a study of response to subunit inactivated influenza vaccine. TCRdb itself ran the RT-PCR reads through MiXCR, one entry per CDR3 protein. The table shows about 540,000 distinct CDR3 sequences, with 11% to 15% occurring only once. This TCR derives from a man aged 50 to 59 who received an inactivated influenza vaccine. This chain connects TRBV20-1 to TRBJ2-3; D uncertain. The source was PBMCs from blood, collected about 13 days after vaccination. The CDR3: CSAREPRDTQYF. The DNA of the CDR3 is TGCAGTGCTAGAGAGCCCCGGGATACGCAGTATTTT.